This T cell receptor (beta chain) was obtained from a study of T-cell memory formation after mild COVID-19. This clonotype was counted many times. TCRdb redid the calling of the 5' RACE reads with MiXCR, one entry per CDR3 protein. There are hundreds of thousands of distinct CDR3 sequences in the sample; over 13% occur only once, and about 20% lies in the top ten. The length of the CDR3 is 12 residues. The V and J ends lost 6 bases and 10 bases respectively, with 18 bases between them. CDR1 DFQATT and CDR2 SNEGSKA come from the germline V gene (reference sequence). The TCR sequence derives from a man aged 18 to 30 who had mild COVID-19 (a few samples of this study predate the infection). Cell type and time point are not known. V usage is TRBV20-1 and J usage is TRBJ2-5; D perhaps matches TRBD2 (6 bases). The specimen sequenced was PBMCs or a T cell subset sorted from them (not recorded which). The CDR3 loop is CSAFRGGEGQYF. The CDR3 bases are TGCAGTGCGTTTAGGGGAGGAGAGGGCCAGTACTTC.